A single T cell receptor beta chain is shown here with its context. Its specificity is unknown. This CDR3 is 14 amino acids long. Between the trimmed V and J ends, which lost 5 bases and 3 bases, there was a span of 14 bases. Per germline, CDR1 MNHEY and CDR2 SMNVEV (reference sequence). This sample is part of a study of cytomegalovirus exposure and HLA in healthy donors. Points from the study as a whole: For presence/absence analyses, sequencing depth was assumed to be roughly uniform across donors. At a 0.05 false discovery rate, a later analysis found some 18,000 TCR beta sequences to be associated with HLA alleles.

The PCR had 60 Vbeta and 13 Jbeta primers. TCRdb's copy holds only in-frame clones and misses some; the assay was immunoSEQ multiplex PCR. The profile shows roughly 230,000 clones, roughly 91% of them singletons. The sequence came from a girl aged 2 to 9 in good health and CMV-seronegative. This rearrangement joins TRBV27 to TRBJ2-7; D remains ambiguous. Sequencing used PBMCs. The CDR3 loop is CASSPQANHYEQYF. The CDR3 DNA follows: TGTGCCAGCAGTCCCCAGGCGAACCACTACGAGCAGTACTTC.